These 15 T cell receptor beta chains came from one sample sequenced in a study of stem cell transplantation in POMP-related autoinflammatory disease. TCRdb's copy holds only in-frame clones and misses some; the assay was immunoSEQ multiplex PCR. The table shows some 65,000 clones, with approximately 91% occurring only once. The input for sequencing was CD4+ T cells from PBMCs, taken after stem cell transplantation. The receptor source for this set is a human patient with POMP-related autoinflammation and immune dysregulation (PRAID). Part of the T cell pool may stem from the graft donor.

The chain employs TRBV11-2 and TRBJ1-1; D unresolved. V was cut by 5 bases and J by 1 base, with 11 bases left in between. CDR3 length equals 14 residues. The germline gives CDR1 SGHAT, CDR2 FQNNGV. The DNA of the CDR3 is TGTGCCAGCAGCCTCCGACGGGGGAACACTGAAGCTTTCTTT. It is translated as CASSLRRGNTEAFF.

The chain couples TRBV18 to TRBJ1-3; D is uncertain. The V gene's germline CDR1 is KGHSH and CDR2 LQKENI. V was cut by 0 bases and J by 0 bases, with 15 bases left in between. The CDR3 loop spans 18 amino acids. CDR3 sequence (DNA): TGTGCCAGCTCACCACCGGGCAGACCCTCGAGCTCTGGAAACACCATATATTTT. It codes for CASSPPGRPSSSGNTIYF. Drawing the rest from reference TRBV18 and TRBJ1-3, the complete variable domain is NAGVMQNPRHLVRRRGQEARLRCSPMKGHSHVYWYRQLPEEGLKFMVYLQKENIIDESGMPKERFSAEFPKEGPSILRIQQVVRGDSAAYFCASSPPGRPSSSGNTIYFGEGSWLTVV.

This sequence joins TRBV4-1 and TRBJ1-4; 10 bases fit TRBD1. Germline V gene sequence: CDR1 MGHRA, CDR2 YSYEKL. The CDR3 covers 18 residues. The V gene end was trimmed by 0 bases and the J gene end by 7 bases; junction bases not matched to a gene: 11. The DNA for the CDR3 is TGCGCCAGCAGCCAAGATGACAGGGGGCGACATTATGGTGAAAAACTGTTTTTT. Residues: CASSQDDRGRHYGEKLFF.

The chain is built from TRBV5-6 and TRBJ1-2, with 8 bases matching TRBD1. Germline lookup yields CDR1 SGHDT and CDR2 YYEEEE. J lost 6 bases, V lost 4 bases, and 5 bases had no gene match. The CDR3 totals 13 residues. In DNA form, the CDR3 reads TGTGCCAGCAGCGTCAGGACAGGGAATGGCTACACCTTC. Protein: CASSVRTGNGYTF. The whole variable domain, remainder taken from reference TRBV5-6 and TRBJ1-2, is DAGVTQSPTHLIKTRGQQVTLRCSPKSGHDTVSWYQQALGQGPQFIFQYYEEEERQRGNFPDRFSGHQFPNYSSELNVNALLLGDSALYLCASSVRTGNGYTFGSGTRLTVV.

The rearrangement uses TRBV30 and TRBJ2-2, with TRBD2 matching over 8 bases. J was trimmed by 0 bases and V by 2 bases; bases with no gene match: 2. This CDR3 has 15 residues. Germline assignment: CDR1 GTSNPN and CDR2 SVGIG (reference sequence). CDR3 amino acids: CAWSMGLANTGELFF. The CDR3 region has the DNA TGTGCCTGGAGTATGGGACTAGCGAACACCGGGGAGCTGTTTTTT.

The CDR3 sequence: CASIQPGPLYEQYF. The CDR3 DNA is TGTGCCAGCATTCAACCGGGACCACTTTACGAGCAGTACTTC. The rearrangement uses TRBV28 and TRBJ2-7; possibly TRBD1 or TRBD2 for D (5 bases each). Germline CDR1 reads MDHEN; CDR2 reads SYDVKM. This CDR3 contains 14 residues. The V end lost 7 bases, the J end lost 4 bases, and 17 bases lay between the germline ends.

The chain has TRBV29-1 and TRBJ1-1; weak D call: TRBD1 (6 bases). This CDR3 region has 13 residues. CDR1 is SQVTM, CDR2 ANQGSEA, per germline. The V gene lost 6 bases and the J gene lost 5 bases, with 16 bases spanning the gap. The CDR3 loop reads CSVGAAWGTEAFF. The CDR3, as DNA: TGCAGCGTGGGGGCTGCCTGGGGGACTGAAGCTTTCTTT.

The chain links TRBV2 to TRBJ2-6; D is unclear. Germline V gene lookup returns CDR1 SNHLY and CDR2 FYNNEI. The CDR3 totals 13 residues. Trimming took 6 bases from V and 1 from J, leaving 4 bases between them. The CDR3 region is CASRGSGANVLTF. The CDR3, as DNA: TGTGCCAGCAGGGGGTCTGGGGCCAACGTCCTGACTTTC.

The genes are TRBV5-1 and TRBJ2-7; D gene unclear. This CDR3 has 13 residues. Germline CDR1 SGHRS, CDR2 YFSETQ. V lost 4 bases to trimming and J lost 3 bases, with 11 bases between them. DNA for the CDR3: TGCGCCAGCAGCCAAACAGTAGACTACGAGCAGTACTTC. Its protein is CASSQTVDYEQYF. Based on the CDR3 plus reference TRBV5-1 and TRBJ2-7, the full variable domain is KAGVTQTPRYLIKTRGQQVTLSCSPISGHRSVSWYQQTPGQGLQFLFEYFSETQRNKGNFPGRFSGRQFSNSRSEMNVSTLELGDSALYLCASSQTVDYEQYFGPGTRLTVT.

The chain joins TRBV27 to TRBJ1-5, with D perhaps matching TRBD1 (5 bases). V lost 3 bases and J 3 bases, leaving 6 bases between the germline ends. Per the germline V gene, CDR1 is MNHEY and CDR2 is SMNVEV (reference sequence). The CDR3 has 13 residues. The CDR3 loop is CASSFRVNQPQHF. CDR3 nucleotide sequence: TGTGCCAGCAGTTTCAGGGTCAATCAGCCCCAGCATTTT.

V gene TRBV29-1 combines with J gene TRBJ2-5; D ambiguous. V gave up 4 bases and J gave up 5 bases, with 20 bases separating them. The length of the CDR3 is 15 residues. Germline values: CDR1 SQVTM, CDR2 ANQGSEA. Written as DNA, the CDR3 is TGCAGCGTTGGCCAACGTCTAGTGAATGGGGAGACCCAGTACTTC. It encodes CSVGQRLVNGETQYF.

The chain is built from TRBV6-2 or TRBV6-3 and TRBJ1-2; D gene unclear. This CDR3 contains 10 residues. CDR1 and CDR2 from the germline V gene are MNHEY and SVGEGT. Trimming left V 6 bases short and J 2 bases short, with 1 base between. The chain's CDR3 is CASSNYGYTF. In DNA form, the CDR3 reads TGTGCCAGCAGCAACTATGGCTACACCTTC.

The V gene is TRBV5-4, the J gene TRBJ2-1, with TRBD1 as a possible D gene (5 bases). The CDR3 spans 15 residues. The V gene's germline CDR1 is SGHNT and CDR2 YYREEE (reference sequence). Trimming cost V 0 bases and J 0 bases, with 7 bases left between them. In DNA form, the CDR3 reads TGTGCCAGCAGCTTGGACAGGAGCTCCTACAATGAGCAGTTCTTC. Amino acid sequence: CASSLDRSSYNEQFF.

The chain joins TRBV5-5 to TRBJ1-6; a weak D match, TRBD1 (5 bases). Deletions cut 3 bases from V and 2 bases from J, with 15 bases between. Germline lookup yields CDR1 SGHKS and CDR2 YYEKEE (reference sequence). CDR3 length: 17 residues. The CDR3 spells CASSWRGVGTYNSPLHF. CDR3 coding DNA: TGTGCCAGCAGCTGGCGGGGGGTCGGGACCTATAATTCACCCCTCCACTTT.

V is TRBV28 and J is TRBJ2-2; D is ambiguous. The length of the CDR3 is 13 residues. In germline, CDR1 is MDHEN, CDR2 SYDVKM. V was shortened by 6 bases and J by 4 bases, with 9 bases between the two germline ends. CDR3 in amino acids: CASRGHGTGELFF. CDR3 in DNA: TGTGCCAGCAGGGGTCATGGCACCGGGGAGCTGTTTTTT.